The source of this T cell receptor beta chain is a study of T cells in Graves' hyperthyroidism and ophthalmopathy. Germline CDR1 DFQATT, CDR2 SNEGSKA (reference sequence). V dropped 5 bases and J dropped 5; count of bases not matched to a gene: 7. This CDR3 has 13 residues. Fresh peripheral blood, 8 to 10 ml, was the source of the PBMCs. This clonotype was counted at least ten times. From RNA transcripts, TCR beta CDR3 regions were amplified. HTBI primers were employed in a first-round RT-PCR of the TCR CDR3. One entry per CDR3 protein results from TCRdb running MiXCR on the multiplex PCR reads. This table holds approximately 600,000 distinct CDR3 sequences, less than 25% found once.

The TCR sequence derives from a man under 40 with Graves' ophthalmopathy. The chain links TRBV20-1 to TRBJ2-7; 9 positions agree with TRBD1. The sample was blood. CDR3 sequence: CSASGTGSDEQYF. The CDR3 nucleotides read TGCAGTGCTTCCGGGACAGGGTCCGACGAGCAGTACTTC.